The clone carrying this TCR beta chain has only one observation. The data were obtained in a study of cytomegalovirus exposure and HLA in healthy donors. There are 15 residues in the CDR3. The ends were cut back, 6 bases at V and 1 base at J, with 15 bases in the middle. Germline CDR1 and CDR2: MNHEY and SVGAGI. Researchers ran the PCR with 60 Vbeta and 13 Jbeta primers. Using immunoSEQ multiplex PCR, the repertoire was profiled, and TCRdb retains in-frame clones only, with some absent. The table has 120,000 or so clones, less than 90% seen once; the top ten hold 15% to 20%. The chain couples TRBV6-5 to TRBJ2-5; D might be TRBD2 (5 bases). The sequencing input was PBMCs. This clonotype originated in a man aged 18 to 35 in good health and CMV-seropositive. CDR3 nucleotide sequence: TGTGCCAGCAGACTAGGGCCTGCCCCCCAAGAGACCCAGTACTTC. It yields the protein CASRLGPAPQETQYF.